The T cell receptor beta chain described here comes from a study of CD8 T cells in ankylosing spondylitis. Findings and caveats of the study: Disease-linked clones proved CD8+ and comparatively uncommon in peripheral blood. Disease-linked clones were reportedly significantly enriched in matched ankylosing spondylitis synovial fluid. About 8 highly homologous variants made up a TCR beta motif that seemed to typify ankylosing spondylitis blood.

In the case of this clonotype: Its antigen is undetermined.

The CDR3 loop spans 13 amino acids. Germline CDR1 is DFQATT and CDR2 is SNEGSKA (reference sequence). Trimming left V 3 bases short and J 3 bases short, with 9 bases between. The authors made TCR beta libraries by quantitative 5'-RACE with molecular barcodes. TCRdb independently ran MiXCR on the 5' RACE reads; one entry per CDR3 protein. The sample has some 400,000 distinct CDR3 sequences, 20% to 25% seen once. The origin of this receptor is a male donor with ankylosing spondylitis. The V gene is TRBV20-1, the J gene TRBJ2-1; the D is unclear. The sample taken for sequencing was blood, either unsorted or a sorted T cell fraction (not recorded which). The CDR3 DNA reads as TGCAGTGCTAGTTACGCGATCTACAATGAGCAGTTCTTC. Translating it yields CSASYAIYNEQFF.